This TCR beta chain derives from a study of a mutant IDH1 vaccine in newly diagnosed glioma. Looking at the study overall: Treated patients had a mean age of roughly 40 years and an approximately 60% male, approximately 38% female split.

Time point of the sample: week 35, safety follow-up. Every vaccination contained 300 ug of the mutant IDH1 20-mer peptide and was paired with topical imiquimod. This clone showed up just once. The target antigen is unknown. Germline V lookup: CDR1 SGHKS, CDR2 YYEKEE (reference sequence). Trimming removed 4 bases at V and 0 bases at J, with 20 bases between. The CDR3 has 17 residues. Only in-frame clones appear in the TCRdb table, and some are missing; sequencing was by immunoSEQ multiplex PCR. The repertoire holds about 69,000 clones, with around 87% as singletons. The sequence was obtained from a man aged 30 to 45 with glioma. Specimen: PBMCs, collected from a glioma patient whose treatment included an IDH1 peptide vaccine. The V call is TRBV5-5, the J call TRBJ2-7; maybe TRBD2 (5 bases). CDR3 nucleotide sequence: TGTGCCAGCAGCGTTGAAGGGTTCCCGGGGAGCTCCTACGAGCAGTACTTC. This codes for CASSVEGFPGSSYEQYF.